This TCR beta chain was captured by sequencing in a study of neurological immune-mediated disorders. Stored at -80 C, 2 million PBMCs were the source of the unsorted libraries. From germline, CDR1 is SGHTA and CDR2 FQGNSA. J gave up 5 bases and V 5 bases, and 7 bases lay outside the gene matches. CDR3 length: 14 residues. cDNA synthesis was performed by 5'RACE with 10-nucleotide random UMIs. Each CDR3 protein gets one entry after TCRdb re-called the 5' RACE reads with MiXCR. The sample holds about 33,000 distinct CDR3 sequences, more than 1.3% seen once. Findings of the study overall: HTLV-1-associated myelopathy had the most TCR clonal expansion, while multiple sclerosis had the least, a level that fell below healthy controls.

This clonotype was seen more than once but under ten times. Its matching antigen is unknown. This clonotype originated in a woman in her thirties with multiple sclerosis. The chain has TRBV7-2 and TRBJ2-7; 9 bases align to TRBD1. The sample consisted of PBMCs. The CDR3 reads CASSKQGAGDEQYF. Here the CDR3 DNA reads TGTGCCAGCAGCAAACAGGGGGCGGGAGACGAGCAGTACTTC.